This T cell receptor (beta chain) was observed in a study of cytomegalovirus exposure and HLA in healthy donors. Study-wide background: There were under 140 million unique TCR beta sequences, drawn from 180 million or so T cells, in an earlier analysis. Most donors, around 81% of several hundred genotyped, fell in the Caucasian-associated ancestry cluster. The study, taken as a whole, reports: HLA alleles showed associations with some 15,000 TCR beta sequences in a later analysis, at a 0.05 false discovery rate. In a later analysis, TCR association rates varied by HLA locus: DRB1 most, HLA-C fewest.

The primer mix had 60 Vbeta and 13 Jbeta primers. Data came from immunoSEQ multiplex PCR; TCRdb stores just in-frame clones and leaves some out. In the table there are roughly 160,000 clones, more than 75% of which are singletons. As concerns this clone: The target antigen is unknown.

This CDR3 contains 15 residues. The V gene end was trimmed by 3 bases and the J gene end by 4 bases; junction bases not matched to a gene: 3. The V gene's germline CDR1 is MNHEY and CDR2 SMNVEV (reference sequence). Sequenced material: PBMCs. V usage is TRBV27 and J usage is TRBJ1-4; 9 positions match TRBD1. This TCR came from a man in his thirties or forties in good health and CMV-seropositive. This CDR3 reads CASSFNRGLNEKLFF. The CDR3 DNA reads TGTGCCAGCAGTTTTAACAGGGGGCTTAATGAAAAACTGTTTTTT. Combining the CDR3 with reference TRBV27 and TRBJ1-4 gives the whole variable domain EAQVTQNPRYLITVTGKKLTVTCSQNMNHEYMSWYRQDPGLGLRQIYYSMNVEVTDKGDVPEGYKVSRKEKRNFPLILESPSPNQTSLYFCASSFNRGLNEKLFFGSGTQLSVL.